These 13 T cell receptor beta chains originate from one sample sequenced in a study of blood T cell repertoires in COVID-19. The table came from immunoSEQ multiplex PCR; TCRdb's copy has only in-frame clones and leaves some out. The sample contains about 180,000 clones, 70% to 90% of which appear only once. The sample taken for sequencing was peripheral blood. All receptors come from a woman between 50 and 59 years old with COVID-19, enrolled during active disease.

The genes are TRBV19 and TRBJ1-1, with D maybe TRBD1 (5 bases). The CDR3 sequence is 15 residues long. V was shortened by 5 bases and J by 4 bases, with 17 bases between the two germline ends. Per the germline V gene, CDR1 is LNHDA and CDR2 is SQIVND (reference sequence). CDR3 residues: CASSARQSDTTEAFF. CDR3 coding DNA: TGTGCCAGTAGTGCTAGACAGTCCGATACCACTGAAGCTTTCTTT.

In its sample, this clone was seen once. The chain carries TRBV5-1 and TRBJ2-7; 8 bases are a match to TRBD1. The J segment lost 4 bases and the V segment lost 6 bases, leaving 9 bases of the junction unmatched. The CDR3 is 14 amino acids. The germline CDR1 and CDR2 sequences are SGHRS and YFSETQ. CDR3 sequence reads: CASTPQGASYEQYF. CDR3 nucleotide sequence: TGCGCCAGCACCCCCCAGGGGGCGTCTTACGAGCAGTACTTC.

The sample holds one count of this clone. This rearrangement joins TRBV28 to TRBJ2-3; TRBD1 might be the D (6 bases). V was trimmed by 4 bases and J by 6 bases, leaving 20 bases between them. The CDR3 totals 16 residues. Looked up from germline, CDR1 is MDHEN and CDR2 is SYDVKM. The DNA of the CDR3 is TGTGCCAGCAGTTCCCGAGGCAGGGGTGTGTGGGATACGCAGTATTTT. Its protein product is CASSSRGRGVWDTQYF.

This chain links TRBV5-1 with TRBJ2-1, with 12 positions matching TRBD2. V dropped 1 base and J dropped 6; count of bases not matched to a gene: 2. The CDR3 runs to 15 residues. The germline V gene has CDR1 SGHRS and CDR2 YFSETQ. For the CDR3, the DNA is TGCGCCAGCAGCTTGAAGACTAGCGGGGGCAATGAGCAGTTCTTC. It codes for CASSLKTSGGNEQFF.

This clone came up once. J is TRBJ2-1 and V is TRBV27; D is possibly TRBD1 (5 bases). The CDR3 length is 14 residues. Germline V gene sequence: CDR1 MNHEY, CDR2 SMNVEV (reference sequence). V lost 3 bases to trimming and J lost 6 bases, with 12 bases between them. CDR3 region: CASSFGQLGNEQFF. CDR3 nucleotide sequence: TGTGCCAGCAGTTTTGGACAACTGGGCAATGAGCAGTTCTTC.

This sequence joins TRBV30 and TRBJ1-1; weak D call: TRBD1 (6 bases). Germline V gene lookup returns CDR1 GTSNPN and CDR2 SVGIG (reference sequence). The CDR3 runs 13 residues. Trimming pared 5 bases from V and 4 bases from J, leaving 14 bases between. The CDR3 nucleotides read TGTGCCTGGGGGGGCGTGGAGGGCACTGAAGCTTTCTTT. It specifies CAWGGVEGTEAFF.

The rearrangement links TRBV30 to TRBJ2-7; D is perhaps TRBD2 (5 bases). The CDR3 loop spans 11 amino acids. Germline loops: CDR1 GTSNPN, CDR2 SVGIG (reference sequence). V dropped 0 bases and J dropped 6 bases, with 6 bases sitting between them. CDR3 DNA: TGTGCCTGGAGTGTCGGGGTCGAGCAGTACTTC. Translating it yields CAWSVGVEQYF.

V usage is TRBV30 and J usage is TRBJ2-7; 11 positions agree with TRBD1. CDR1 is GTSNPN, CDR2 SVGIG, per germline (reference sequence). J was trimmed by 2 bases and V by 0 bases; bases with no gene match: 3. CDR3 size: 15 residues. The CDR3 loop is CAWSVGQGAPYEQYF. The DNA of the CDR3 is TGTGCCTGGAGTGTCGGACAGGGGGCCCCCTACGAGCAGTACTTC.

The rearrangement joins TRBV9 to TRBJ1-2; D is unclear. Germline CDR1 and CDR2: SGDLS and YYNGEE. Trimming removed 1 base from V and 1 base from J, with 11 bases in between. This CDR3 is built from 15 residues. In nucleotides, the CDR3 is TGTGCCAGCAGCGTACAGTCGGAGTATAACTATGGCTACACCTTC. Translating gives CASSVQSEYNYGYTF.

This clone was counted many times. The V and J genes are TRBV5-1 and TRBJ1-5; D call uncertain. The germline V gene encodes CDR1 SGHRS and CDR2 YFSETQ. This CDR3 has 14 amino acids. V dropped 2 bases and J dropped 0 bases, with 6 bases sitting between them. CDR3 DNA sequence: TGCGCCAGCAGCTTAGGAGGTAGCAATCAGCCCCAGCATTTT. Translation: CASSLGGSNQPQHF.

The chain carries TRBV16 and TRBJ2-6; perhaps TRBD1 as D (6 bases). Between the trimmed V and J ends, which lost 2 bases and 1 base, there was a span of 6 bases. The CDR3 totals 15 residues. Germline CDR1 KGHSY, CDR2 FQNENV. The CDR3 nucleotides read TGTGCCAGCAGCCAACAGGGGTCTGGGGCCAACGTCCTGACTTTC. Its translation is CASSQQGSGANVLTF.

The chain uses TRBV7-9 and TRBJ1-5, with 10 bases aligning to TRBD1. The CDR3 runs 18 residues. Trimming cost V 3 bases and J 0 bases; bases outside gene matches: 8. Germline assignment: CDR1 SEHNR and CDR2 FQNEAQ (reference sequence). CDR3 in amino acids: CASSLDRGDYFSNQPQHF. The DNA for the CDR3 is TGTGCCAGCAGCTTGGACAGGGGGGATTATTTTAGCAATCAGCCCCAGCATTTT.

This chain uses TRBV7-9 with TRBJ2-7, with D possibly TRBD1 on 5 matching bases. V was pared by 1 base and J by 0 bases, with 16 bases between. Per the germline V gene, CDR1 is SEHNR and CDR2 is FQNEAQ (reference sequence). The CDR3 spans 17 residues. CDR3 loop: CASSLVGQGYLSYEQYF. CDR3 nucleotides: TGTGCCAGCAGCTTAGTTGGTCAGGGCTATCTCTCCTACGAGCAGTACTTC.